The T cell receptor beta chain described here comes from a study of CD8+ T cells in alopecia areata. Investigators isolated RNA and reverse transcribed it into cDNA to act as the sequencing template. The data were produced by immunoSEQ multiplex PCR, yet TCRdb's version contains in-frame clones alone and is incomplete. Of roughly 120,000 clones in the sample, around three fifths were seen once. Points from the study as a whole: Scalp clonality and expanded CD8+ clones among the top 100 showed significant decreases with tofacitinib.

The V and J ends lost 7 bases and 4 bases, in that order; junction bases with no gene match: 6. Germline CDR1 SEHNR, CDR2 FQNEAQ (reference sequence). CDR3 length equals 13 residues. Concerning this clone: Its antigen is undetermined.

Treatment noted: oral pan-JAK inhibitor, 5-10 mg twice daily. This TCR came from a human donor with alopecia areata. The chain recombines TRBV7-9 with TRBJ1-1; 7 bases line up with TRBD1. The sample here was CD8+ T cells sorted from blood, taken at week 24, from a patient treated with tofacitinib. CDR3 sequence: CASTVTGVTEAFF. In nucleotides, the CDR3 is TGTGCCAGCACCGTAACAGGGGTCACTGAAGCTTTCTTT. Full variable domain (remainder filled in from reference TRBV7-9 and TRBJ1-1): DTGVSQNPRHKITKRGQNVTFRCDPISEHNRLYWYRQTLGQGPEFLTYFQNEAQLEKSRLLSDRFSAERPKGSFSTLEIQRTEQGDSAMYLCASTVTGVTEAFFGQGTRLTVV.